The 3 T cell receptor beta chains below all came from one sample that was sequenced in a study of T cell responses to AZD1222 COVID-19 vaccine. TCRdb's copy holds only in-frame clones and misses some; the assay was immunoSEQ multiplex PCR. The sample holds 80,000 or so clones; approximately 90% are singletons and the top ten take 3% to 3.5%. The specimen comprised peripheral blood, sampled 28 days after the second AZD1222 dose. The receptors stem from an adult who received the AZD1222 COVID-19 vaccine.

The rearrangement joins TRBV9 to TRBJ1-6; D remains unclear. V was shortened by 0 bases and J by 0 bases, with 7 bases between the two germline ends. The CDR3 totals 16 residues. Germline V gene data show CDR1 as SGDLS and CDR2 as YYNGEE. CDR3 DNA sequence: TGTGCCAGCAGCGTAGGGGAGAGCTCCTATAATTCACCCCTCCACTTT. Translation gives CASSVGESSYNSPLHF. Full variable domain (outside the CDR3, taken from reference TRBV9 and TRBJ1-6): DSGVTQTPKHLITATGQRVTLRCSPRSGDLSVYWYQQSLDQGLQFLIQYYNGEERAKGNILERFSAQQFPDLHSELNLSSLELGDSALYFCASSVGESSYNSPLHFGNGTRLTVT.

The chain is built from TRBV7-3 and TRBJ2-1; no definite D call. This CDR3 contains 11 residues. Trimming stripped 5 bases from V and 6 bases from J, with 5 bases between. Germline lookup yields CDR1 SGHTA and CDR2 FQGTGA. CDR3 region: CASSNTNEQFF. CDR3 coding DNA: TGTGCCAGCAGCAATACCAATGAGCAGTTCTTC.

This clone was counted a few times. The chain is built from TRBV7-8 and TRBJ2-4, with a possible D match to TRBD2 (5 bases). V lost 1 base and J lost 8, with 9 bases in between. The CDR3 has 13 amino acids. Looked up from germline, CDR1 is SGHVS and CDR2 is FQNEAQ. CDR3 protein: CASSLDLRDIQYF. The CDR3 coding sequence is TGTGCCAGCAGCTTAGATCTGCGGGACATTCAGTACTTC.